This entry is about one T cell receptor beta chain. The CDR3 has 15 residues. Germline lookup yields CDR1 MNHNS and CDR2 SASEGT. The junction had 11 bases not matched to a gene; V was cut back by 8 bases and J by 6 bases. Some clones are missing from TCRdb's copy, which holds only in-frame ones; the method was immunoSEQ multiplex PCR. The table includes over 40,000 clones, around 90% detected once. This entry is derived from a study of T cell changes during pregnancy in multiple sclerosis. Here the sequenced sample was peripheral blood, taken in the first trimester of pregnancy. The TCR sequence derives from a female donor in good health, enrolled as a control in a pregnancy study. The rearrangement links TRBV6-1 to TRBJ2-3; 10 bases are shared with TRBD2. The CDR3 nucleotides are TGTGCCAGCGGCCGACTAGCGGGTGATGACGATACGCAGTATTTT. This encodes CASGRLAGDDDTQYF.